This T cell receptor beta chain was documented in a study of T cell responses to AZD1222 COVID-19 vaccine. Deletions cut 4 bases from V and 1 base from J, with 10 bases between. The CDR3 consists of 15 residues. CDR1 and CDR2 (germline): MDHEN, SYDVKM. The assay was immunoSEQ multiplex PCR, and TCRdb's table has in-frame clones only and misses some. The repertoire includes about 110,000 clones, around 90% of them detected once, and roughly 13% sits in the top ten. This clone was counted once. The clonotype was recovered from an adult in good health. The V and J genes are TRBV28 and TRBJ2-2, with D maybe TRBD2 (5 bases). Source: peripheral blood, taken on day 0 of MenACWY control vaccination. The CDR3 region has the DNA TGTGCCAGCAGTTCGCTAGCCGGGAACACCGGGGAGCTGTTTTTT. Translation gives CASSSLAGNTGELFF.